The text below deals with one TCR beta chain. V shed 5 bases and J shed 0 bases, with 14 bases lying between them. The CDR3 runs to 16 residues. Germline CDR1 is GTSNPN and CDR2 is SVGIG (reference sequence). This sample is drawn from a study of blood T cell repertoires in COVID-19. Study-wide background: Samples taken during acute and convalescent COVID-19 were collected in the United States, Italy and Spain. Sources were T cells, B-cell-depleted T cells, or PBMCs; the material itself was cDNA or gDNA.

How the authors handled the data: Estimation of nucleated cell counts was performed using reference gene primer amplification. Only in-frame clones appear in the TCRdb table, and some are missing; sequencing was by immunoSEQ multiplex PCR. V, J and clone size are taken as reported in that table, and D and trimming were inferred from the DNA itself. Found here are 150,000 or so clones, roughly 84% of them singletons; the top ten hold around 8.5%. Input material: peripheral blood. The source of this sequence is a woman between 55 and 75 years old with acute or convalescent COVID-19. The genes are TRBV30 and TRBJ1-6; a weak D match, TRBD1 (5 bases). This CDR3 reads CAWSQDGSSYNSPLHF. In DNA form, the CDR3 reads TGTGCCTGGTCACAGGACGGGAGCTCCTATAATTCACCCCTCCACTTT.